The entry below gives a single T cell receptor beta chain sequence along with its context. The primer mix had 60 Vbeta and 13 Jbeta primers. The table came from immunoSEQ multiplex PCR; TCRdb's copy has only in-frame clones and leaves some out. The table records 150,000 to 200,000 clones, around nine tenths of them present only once. This CDR3 region has 11 residues. Germline CDR1 is GTSNPN and CDR2 is SVGIG (reference sequence). Trimming pared 6 bases from V and 6 bases from J, leaving 11 bases between. This record comes from a study of cytomegalovirus exposure and HLA in healthy donors. The specimen was PBMCs. The TCR sequence derives from a woman under 30 in good health and CMV-seronegative. The chain carries TRBV30 and TRBJ1-1; the D is unclear. The CDR3 reads CACLRGAEAFF. Written as DNA, the CDR3 is TGTGCCTGTCTTCGGGGAGCTGAAGCTTTCTTT.